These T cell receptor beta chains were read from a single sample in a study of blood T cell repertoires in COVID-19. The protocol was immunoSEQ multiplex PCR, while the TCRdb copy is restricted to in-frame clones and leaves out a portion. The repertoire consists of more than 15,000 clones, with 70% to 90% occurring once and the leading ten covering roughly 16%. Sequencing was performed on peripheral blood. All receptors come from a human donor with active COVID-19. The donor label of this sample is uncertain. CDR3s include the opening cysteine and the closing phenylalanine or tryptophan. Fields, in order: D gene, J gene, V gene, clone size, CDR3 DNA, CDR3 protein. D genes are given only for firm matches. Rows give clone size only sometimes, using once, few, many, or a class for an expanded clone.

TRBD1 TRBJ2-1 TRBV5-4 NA TGTGCCAGCAGCTCCATAGACAGGGGCCCTTACAATGAGCAGTTCTTC CASSSIDRGPYNEQFF
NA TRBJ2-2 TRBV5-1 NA TGCGCCAGCAGCTTGCAGCCCACAGGGACGAACACCGGGGAGCTGTTTTTT CASSLQPTGTNTGELFF
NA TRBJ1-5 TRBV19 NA TGTGCCAGTAGCAAGACAGGATCTTATCAGCCCCAGCATTTT CASSKTGSYQPQHF
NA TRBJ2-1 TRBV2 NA TGTGCCAGCAGTGGGAGGGCAGGGAAGGACAATGAGCAGTTCTTC CASSGRAGKDNEQFF
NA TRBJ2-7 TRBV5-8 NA TGTGCCAGCAGCTTGTCCTCTGCCTACGAGCAGTACTTC CASSLSSAYEQYF
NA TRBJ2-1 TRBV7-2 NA TGTGCCAGCAGCTCCGGAGGGATTTCAACAGGCAATGAGCAGTTCTTC CASSSGGISTGNEQFF
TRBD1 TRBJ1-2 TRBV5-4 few TGTGCCAGCAGCTCCGACAGGGGTGGCTATGGCTACACCTTC CASSSDRGGYGYTF
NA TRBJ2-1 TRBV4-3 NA TGCGCCAGCAGCCAAGATATAATCAATGAGCAGTTCTTC CASSQDIINEQFF
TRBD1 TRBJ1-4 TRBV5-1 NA TGCGCCAGCGGGACAGGAGCCCTTAATGAAAAACTGTTTTTT CASGTGALNEKLFF
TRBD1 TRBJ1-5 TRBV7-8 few TGTGCCAGCAGACCGGGACAGGGTCTCCAGCCCCAGCATTTT CASRPGQGLQPQHF
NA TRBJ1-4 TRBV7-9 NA TGTGCCAGCAGCCTAGCGCAGTCAACTAATGAAAAACTGTTTTTT CASSLAQSTNEKLFF
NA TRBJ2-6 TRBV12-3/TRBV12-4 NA TGTGCCAGCAGTCCCGACTCCAACGTCCTGACTTTC CASSPDSNVLTF
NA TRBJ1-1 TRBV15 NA TGTGCCACCAGCGAGGACAGCGAGAACACTGAAGCTTTCTTT CATSEDSENTEAFF
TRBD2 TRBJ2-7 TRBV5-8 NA TGTGCCAGCAGCCAACTAGCGGGGGTCGGGGAGCAGTACTTC CASSQLAGVGEQYF
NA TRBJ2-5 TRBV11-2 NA TGTGCCACCACGCCCCAGGGGTCGGCGAAAGAGGCCCAGTACTTC CATTPQGSAKEAQYF
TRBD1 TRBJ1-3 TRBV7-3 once TGTGCCAGCAGCATGGGACAGGGAAACACCATATATTTT CASSMGQGNTIYF
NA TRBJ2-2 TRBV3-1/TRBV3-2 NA TGTGCCAGCAGCCAAGTCAATACCGGGGAGCTGTTTTTT CASSQVNTGELFF
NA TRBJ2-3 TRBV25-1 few TGTGCCAGCAGTTTCGGACAAATGATCTCCCCGCAGTATTTT CASSFGQMISPQYF
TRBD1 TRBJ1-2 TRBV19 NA TGTGCCAGTAGTAACCGGGACAGGGGTTTCTATGGCTACACCTTC CASSNRDRGFYGYTF
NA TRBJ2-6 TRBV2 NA TGTGCCAGCAGACTTTCTAGCTCTGGGGCCAACGTCCTGACTTTC CASRLSSSGANVLTF
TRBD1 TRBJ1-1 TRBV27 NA TGTGCCAGCAGTTTGGGCACAGGGGGCACTGAAGCTTTCTTT CASSLGTGGTEAFF
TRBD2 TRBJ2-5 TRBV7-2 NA TGTGCCAGCAGCTTAAACTCGGGGGGAGAGACCCAGTACTTC CASSLNSGGETQYF
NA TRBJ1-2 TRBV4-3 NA TGCGCCAGCAGCCAGGAGACAGGAAACTATGGCTACACCTTC CASSQETGNYGYTF
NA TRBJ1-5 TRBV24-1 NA TGTGCCACCAGTGCGGGGGGCGAACAGCCCCAGCATTTT CATSAGGEQPQHF
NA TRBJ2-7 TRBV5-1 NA TGCGCCAGCAGCTTAACAACCGGGACATGGGGATACGAGCAGTACTTC CASSLTTGTWGYEQYF
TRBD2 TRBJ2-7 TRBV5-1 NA TGCGCCAGCAGTTCTAGCGGGGTTACCTACGAGCAGTACTTC CASSSSGVTYEQYF
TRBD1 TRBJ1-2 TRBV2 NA TGTGCCAGCAGTACGGGACAGGCGTCGTATGGCTACACCTTC CASSTGQASYGYTF
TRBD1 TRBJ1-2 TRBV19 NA TGTGCCAGTAAGGGACAGGCTTCTTGGGGCTATGGCTACACCTTC CASKGQASWGYGYTF
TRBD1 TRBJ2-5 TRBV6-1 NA TGTGCCAGCAGTGAAAACAGGGGCCAAGAGACCCAGTACTTC CASSENRGQETQYF
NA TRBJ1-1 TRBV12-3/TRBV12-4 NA TGTGCCAGCCAAACCGGACTCAACACTGAAGCTTTCTTT CASQTGLNTEAFF
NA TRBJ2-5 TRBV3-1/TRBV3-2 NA TGTGCCAGCAGCCAAGATCGGGGTAACTGGCAAGAGACCCAGTACTTC CASSQDRGNWQETQYF
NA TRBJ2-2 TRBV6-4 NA TGTGCCAGCAGTGCACAATCAACCGGGGAGCTGTTTTTT CASSAQSTGELFF
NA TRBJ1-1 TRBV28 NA TGTGCCAGCAGTTTGCGGCAGTACAGGGTTCGGAACACTGAAGCTTTCTTT CASSLRQYRVRNTEAFF
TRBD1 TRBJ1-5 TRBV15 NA TGTGCCACCAGCAGAGAGACCATAGACAGGGTTTACAATCAGCCCCAGCATTTT CATSRETIDRVYNQPQHF
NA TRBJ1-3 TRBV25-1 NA TGTGCCAGCAGCCCTTCTGGAAACACCATATATTTT CASSPSGNTIYF
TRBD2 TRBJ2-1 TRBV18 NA TGTGCCAGCTCACCGGCGGGGGGGGACAATGAGCAGTTCTTC CASSPAGGDNEQFF
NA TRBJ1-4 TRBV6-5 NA TGTGCCAGCAGTTACTCGAGAGAGGGCCTCCGAGAAAAACTGTTTTTT CASSYSREGLREKLFF
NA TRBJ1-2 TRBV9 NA TGTGCCAGCAGCGACCCAATAGGGGCAGGGGCTCGCTATGGCTACACCTTC CASSDPIGAGARYGYTF
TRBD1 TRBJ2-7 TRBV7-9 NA TGTGCCAGCAGTCCCCAGGCTGGGACAGGGCCCTACGAGCAGTACTTC CASSPQAGTGPYEQYF
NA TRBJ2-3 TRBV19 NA TGTGCCAGTAGTAACCTAGCTGGGGGGGCAGGAGATACGCAGTATTTT CASSNLAGGAGDTQYF
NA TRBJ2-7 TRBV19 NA TGTGCCAGTAGTCTACAGGGATCTGCCTTCTACGAGCAGTACTTC CASSLQGSAFYEQYF
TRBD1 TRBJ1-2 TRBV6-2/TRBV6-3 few TGTGCCAGCAGTTATACAGGGGACTCTGGCTACACCTTC CASSYTGDSGYTF
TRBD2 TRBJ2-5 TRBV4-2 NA TGTGCCAGCAGCCAAGGACTAGCGGGGGGACTCCAAGAGACCCAGTACTTC CASSQGLAGGLQETQYF
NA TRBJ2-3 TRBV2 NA TGTGCCAGCATGGAGGCAGATACGCAGTATTTT CASMEADTQYF
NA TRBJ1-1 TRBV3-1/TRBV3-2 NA TGTGCCAGCAGCCAGGTAACAGGAACTGAAGCTTTCTTT CASSQVTGTEAFF
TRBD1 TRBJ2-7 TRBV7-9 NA TGTGCCAGCAGCCATGAGGGACAGGGGAACGAGCAGTACTTC CASSHEGQGNEQYF
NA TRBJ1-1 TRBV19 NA TGTGCCAGTAGTATGAGAGGTTCAGAGTTAGCTTTCTTT CASSMRGSELAFF
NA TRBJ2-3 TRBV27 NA TGTGCCAGCAGCCCCTATCTAATAATGATGAGCACAGATACGCAGTATTTT CASSPYLIMMSTDTQYF
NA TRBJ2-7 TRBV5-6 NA TGTGCCAGCAGCCACCGGGACAACTCCTACGAGCAGTACTTC CASSHRDNSYEQYF
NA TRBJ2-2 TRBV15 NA TGTGCCACCAGCAGCCCCGGGACTGAAATGAACACCGGGGAGCTGTTTTTT CATSSPGTEMNTGELFF
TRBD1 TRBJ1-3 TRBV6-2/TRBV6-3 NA TGTGCCAGCAGTGACAGGGCGAGCTCTGGAAACACCATATATTTT CASSDRASSGNTIYF
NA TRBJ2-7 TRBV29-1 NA TGCAGCGTTGCGGTCAATACCTACGAGCAGTACTTC CSVAVNTYEQYF